The TCR beta chain described here comes from a study of technical replicates of blood from several donors. Germline V gene lookup returns CDR1 SGDLS and CDR2 YYNGEE. Trimming took off 3 bases at V and 0 bases at J, with 9 bases between the two ends. CDR3 size: 14 residues. Sequencing used immunoSEQ multiplex PCR; TCRdb keeps in-frame clones, though not all of them. The table includes some 68,000 clones, about 95% detected once. The clonotype originates from a human donor in good health. The J gene is TRBJ1-1, the V gene TRBV9; D gene unclear. Source material: T cells isolated from PBMCs. DNA for the CDR3: TGTGCCAGCAGCGGAGAGGCGATGAACACTGAAGCTTTCTTT. Its protein is CASSGEAMNTEAFF.